The 32 T cell receptor beta chains listed next were all sequenced from one sample in a study of beta chain features in type 1 diabetes. Expressed TCRB transcripts were sequenced because the isolated RNA had all been reverse transcribed beforehand. The repertoire was sequenced with immunoSEQ multiplex PCR; TCRdb's copy has only in-frame clones and lacks some. The sample contains hundreds of thousands of clones, 10% to 15% of which appear only once. Sequencing input: naive CD4+ T cells from blood. These receptors all stem from a man aged 18 to 29 in good health.

The CDR3 bases are TGTGCCAGCTCTCAGCGGGCGGGACTGGGCACAGATACGCAGTATTTT. As protein: CASSQRAGLGTDTQYF. This chain links TRBV18 with TRBJ2-3, with D tentatively TRBD2 (6 bases). The germline CDR1 and CDR2 sequences are KGHSH and LQKENI. V gave up 6 bases and J gave up 1 base, with 17 bases separating them. This CDR3 is 16 amino acids long.

This clone was seen a few times. One end of the junction varies from germline; a read error may be responsible. The CDR3 reads CASSYSKVRTGAF. Here the CDR3 DNA reads TGTGCCAGCAGTTACTCGAAGGTCCGGACAGGCGCCTTC. V gene TRBV6-7 combines with J gene TRBJ1-4; TRBD1 aligns across 7 bases. TRBV6-7 is marked as an open reading frame, function uncertain. CDR3 size: 13 residues.

The chain has TRBV13 and TRBJ1-1, with a weak D call TRBD1 (6 bases). The CDR3 contains 14 residues. Trimming removed 0 bases from V and 8 bases from J, with 13 bases in between. Germline loops: CDR1 PRHDT, CDR2 FYEKMQ (reference sequence). CDR3 DNA sequence: TGTGCCAGCAGCTTAGGCGAGGGGGACAACGAAGCTTTCTTT. Protein product: CASSLGEGDNEAFF. Drawing the rest from reference TRBV13 and TRBJ1-1, the complete variable domain is AAGVIQSPRHLIKEKRETATLKCYPIPRHDTVYWYQQGPGQDPQFLISFYEKMQSDKGSIPDRFSAQQFSDYHSELNMSSLELGDSALYFCASSLGEGDNEAFFGQGTRLTVV.

The chain carries TRBV7-9 and TRBJ1-2; D ambiguous. Germline CDR1 reads SEHNR; CDR2 reads FQNEAQ (reference sequence). The CDR3 spans 12 residues. Trimming pared 1 base from V and 7 bases from J, leaving 7 bases between. The CDR3 nucleotides are TGTGCCAGCAGCTTAGGGCTAGTTGGCTACACCTTC. This encodes CASSLGLVGYTF.

V and J are TRBV29-1 and TRBJ1-4; 8 bases match TRBD1. Germline V gene lookup returns CDR1 SQVTM and CDR2 ANQGSEA. The CDR3 has 12 residues. V gave up 6 bases and J gave up 6 bases; unmatched junction bases: 3. The CDR3 reads CSVSTGDEKLFF. In DNA form, the CDR3 reads TGCAGCGTGTCGACAGGGGATGAAAAACTGTTTTTT.

The sample holds a few counts of this clone. The rearrangement joins TRBV7-2 to TRBJ2-5; 11 bases are shared with TRBD2. Per the germline V gene, CDR1 is SGHTA and CDR2 is FQGNSA. The CDR3 sequence is 17 residues long. V was pared by 5 bases and J by 5 bases, with 13 bases of the junction left unmatched. The CDR3 DNA sequence: TGTGCCAGCAGCCCTGGGACTAGCGGCCTCAAAGGGGAGACCCAGTACTTC. This codes for CASSPGTSGLKGETQYF.

This chain connects TRBV4-1 to TRBJ2-3; D is possibly TRBD2 (6 bases). The CDR3 is 15 residues long. In germline, CDR1 is MGHRA, CDR2 YSYEKL. The V and J ends lost 4 bases and 1 base respectively, with 12 bases between them. This CDR3 reads CASSRLPGGTDTQYF. The CDR3 DNA sequence: TGCGCCAGCAGCCGCCTCCCGGGAGGCACAGATACGCAGTATTTT.

This chain joins TRBV25-1 and TRBJ2-7; perhaps TRBD1 as D (6 bases). The CDR3 runs to 13 residues. V dropped 4 bases and J dropped 6 bases, with 13 bases sitting between them. Germline lookup yields CDR1 MGHDK and CDR2 SYGVNS. The CDR3 region has the DNA TGTGCCAGCAGTGCCCATAGGGGGAGCGAGCAGTACTTC. This sequence encodes CASSAHRGSEQYF.

This clone was detected only a few times. The rearrangement links TRBV30 to TRBJ2-3; D remains ambiguous. With 2 bases removed from V and 3 bases from J, the gap between germline ends came to 12 bases. The CDR3 sequence is 14 residues long. Germline loops: CDR1 GTSNPN, CDR2 SVGIG (reference sequence). The CDR3 reads CAWSLARKTDTQYF. In DNA form, the CDR3 reads TGTGCCTGGAGTCTTGCTAGGAAAACAGATACGCAGTATTTT.

This clone turned up a few times. The J gene is TRBJ1-1, the V gene TRBV11-2; D gene uncertain. CDR1 SGHAT and CDR2 FQNNGV come from the germline V gene. The CDR3 spans 11 residues. Between the trimmed V and J ends, which lost 1 base and 14 bases, there was a span of 11 bases. In nucleotides, the CDR3 is TGTGCCAGCAGCTTAGCGAGAGCCCTGTTCTTT. The encoded protein is CASSLARALFF.

CDR3 coding DNA: TGTGCCAGTAGCCCCGGGGAACAAGAGACCCAGTACTTC. Its translation is CASSPGEQETQYF. The chain couples TRBV19 to TRBJ2-5, with D tentatively TRBD2 (5 bases). The CDR3 is made up of 13 amino acids. The V end was cut by 6 bases, the J end by 2 bases, with 10 bases between. From germline, CDR1 is LNHDA and CDR2 SQIVND (reference sequence).

The V call is TRBV7-2, the J call TRBJ1-1, with 12 bases that match TRBD1. Germline V gives CDR1 SGHTA, CDR2 FQGNSA. CDR3 size: 15 residues. The ends lost 8 bases at V and 10 bases at J; junction bases unmatched: 14. The CDR3 loop is CASAITGDRGRVAFF. The CDR3 nucleotides read TGTGCCAGCGCTATAACTGGGGACAGGGGGCGAGTAGCTTTCTTT.

This clone was found a few times. CDR3 region: CAWSPRGGEREAFF. CDR3 nucleotide sequence: TGTGCCTGGAGCCCTCGGGGGGGAGAACGTGAAGCTTTCTTT. This chain uses TRBV30 with TRBJ1-1; weak D call: TRBD1 (5 bases). Looked up from germline, CDR1 is GTSNPN and CDR2 is SVGIG (reference sequence). The CDR3 has 14 amino acids. Trimming pared 3 bases from V and 7 bases from J, leaving 18 bases between. The full variable domain, its missing parts supplied by reference TRBV30 and TRBJ1-1, is SQTIHQWPATLVQPVGSPLSLECTVEGTSNPNLYWYRQAAGRGLQLLFYSVGIGQISSEVPQNLSASRPQDRQFILSSKKLLLSDSGFYLCAWSPRGGEREAFFGQGTRLTVV.

The table lists this clone with a few counts. The chain joins TRBV2 to TRBJ1-2; no firm D call. Germline V gene sequence: CDR1 SNHLY, CDR2 FYNNEI. Trimming pared 1 base from V and 8 bases from J, leaving 11 bases between. The CDR3 contains 13 residues. The CDR3 sequence: CASSEVGGVGYTF. Written as DNA, the CDR3 is TGTGCCAGCAGTGAAGTCGGCGGGGTCGGCTACACCTTC.

CDR3 region: CASSQGRTLNQPQHF. The DNA for the CDR3 is TGCGCCAGCAGCCAAGGCAGGACTCTCAATCAGCCCCAGCATTTT. V and J are TRBV4-1 and TRBJ1-5; no clear D gene. Trimming shortened V by 1 base and J by 3 bases, and 10 bases separated the two germline ends. The CDR3 covers 15 residues. The germline V gene has CDR1 MGHRA and CDR2 YSYEKL.

This chain links TRBV9 with TRBJ2-5; 13 positions match TRBD2. The CDR3 has 18 amino acids. After removal of 0 bases from V and 5 bases from J, the junction contained 10 bases not matched to a gene. Germline CDR1 and CDR2: SGDLS and YYNGEE. CDR3 loop: CASSVGGLAGTSAETQYF. The CDR3 DNA reads as TGTGCCAGCAGCGTAGGGGGACTAGCGGGGACCTCCGCGGAGACCCAGTACTTC.

This clone showed up just a few times. The rearrangement links TRBV20-1 to TRBJ1-2; D unclear. Germline-derived CDR1 and CDR2 are DFQATT and SNEGSKA (reference sequence). This CDR3 has 11 residues. The V gene lost 1 base and the J gene lost 8 bases, with 8 bases spanning the gap. CDR3 protein: CSARASEGYTF. CDR3 sequence (DNA): TGCAGTGCTAGAGCTTCTGAGGGCTACACCTTC.

The chain links TRBV6-5 to TRBJ1-2; the D gene is possibly TRBD1 (6 bases). V dropped 0 bases and J dropped 3 bases, with 11 bases sitting between them. CDR1 is MNHEY, CDR2 SVGAGI, per germline. The CDR3 length is 15 residues. CDR3 protein: CASSYSNKGDYGYTF. For the CDR3, the DNA is TGTGCCAGCAGTTACTCGAACAAGGGGGACTATGGCTACACCTTC.

This clone was counted only a few times. The V gene is TRBV18, the J gene TRBJ2-5; 13 bases map to TRBD2. J lost 3 bases, V lost 3 bases, and 7 bases had no gene match. This CDR3 has 17 residues. Germline CDR1 and CDR2: KGHSH and LQKENI. The DNA for the CDR3 is TGTGCCAGCTCACCGACCACTAGCGGGAGGGCCAAAGAGACCCAGTACTTC. Residues: CASSPTTSGRAKETQYF.

As concerns this clone: Other DNA sequences in the same sample also yield this CDR3. The V and J genes are TRBV9 and TRBJ2-1, with D tentatively TRBD1 (6 bases). The CDR3 length is 12 residues. The V end was cut by 3 bases, the J end by 7 bases, with 8 bases between. CDR1 SGDLS and CDR2 YYNGEE come from the germline V gene. The CDR3 is CASSAQGNEQFF. Written as DNA, the CDR3 is TGTGCCAGCAGCGCTCAGGGGAATGAGCAGTTCTTC.

There are a few counts of this clone. The rearrangement uses TRBV6-5 and TRBJ1-2, with no clear D. Looked up from germline, CDR1 is MNHEY and CDR2 is SVGAGI. V was shortened by 2 bases and J by 0 bases, with 10 bases between the two germline ends. The CDR3 loop spans 15 amino acids. The DNA of the CDR3 is TGTGCCAGCAGTTACGGATCCGGGACTAACTATGGCTACACCTTC. This gives the protein CASSYGSGTNYGYTF.

This clone has ten or more counts. CDR3 region: CSVCIGLAGVCYF. The CDR3 DNA reads as TGCAGCGTATGTATCGGGCTAGCGGGAGTTTGCTACTTC. The chain recombines TRBV29-1 with TRBJ2-4; 10 bases match TRBD2. V lost 6 bases and J lost 16; bases outside the gene matches: 15. The CDR3 is 13 amino acids. Germline loops: CDR1 SQVTM, CDR2 ANQGSEA.

This clone appeared a single time. V and J are TRBV29-1 and TRBJ2-1; a possible D gene is TRBD1 (7 bases). Germline loops: CDR1 SQVTM, CDR2 ANQGSEA. The CDR3 runs to 11 residues. The V end was cut by 7 bases, the J end by 9 bases, with 13 bases between. This CDR3 is CSAGDSGEQFF. The CDR3 DNA follows: TGCAGCGCGGGGGACAGCGGTGAGCAGTTCTTC.

This clone was seen a handful of times. The genes are TRBV28 and TRBJ2-1; 14 bases map to TRBD2. V dropped 6 bases and J dropped 10; count of bases not matched to a gene: 8. Germline CDR1 and CDR2: MDHEN and SYDVKM. CDR3 length: 15 amino acids. The CDR3: CASRMGLAGVGEQFF. The CDR3 DNA reads as TGTGCCAGCAGGATGGGACTAGCGGGAGTGGGGGAGCAGTTCTTC.

J is TRBJ2-7 and V is TRBV25-1; D is ambiguous. V dropped 8 bases and J dropped 0 bases, with 11 bases sitting between them. Germline lookup yields CDR1 MGHDK and CDR2 SYGVNS. The CDR3 runs to 13 residues. The CDR3 region is CASFADSSYEQYF. The DNA for the CDR3 is TGTGCCAGCTTTGCGGATAGCTCCTACGAGCAGTACTTC.

Only a few counts were recorded for this clone. The chain links TRBV7-2 to TRBJ1-2; TRBD1 might be the D (5 bases). Looked up from germline, CDR1 is SGHTA and CDR2 is FQGNSA. Trimming removed 3 bases at V and 2 bases at J, with 10 bases between. CDR3 length: 14 residues. Written as DNA, the CDR3 is TGTGCCAGCAGCTTCGCAGGGTCAAACTATGGCTACACCTTC. Protein: CASSFAGSNYGYTF.

The chain employs TRBV2 and TRBJ2-5; D perhaps matches TRBD2 (5 bases). This CDR3 comprises 14 residues. CDR1 and CDR2 (germline): SNHLY, FYNNEI. V lost 8 bases and J lost 2, with 15 bases in between. CDR3 protein: CASQDSTGQETQYF. CDR3 nucleotide sequence: TGTGCCAGCCAGGACTCTACCGGTCAAGAGACCCAGTACTTC.

This chain connects TRBV28 to TRBJ2-4, with a tentative D call TRBD2 (6 bases). The CDR3 contains 15 residues. Looked up from germline, CDR1 is MDHEN and CDR2 is SYDVKM. Trimming shortened V by 2 bases and J by 2 bases, and 10 bases separated the two germline ends. This CDR3 is CASSLGGNPKNIQYF. Written as DNA, the CDR3 is TGTGCCAGCAGTTTAGGCGGGAATCCCAAAAACATTCAGTACTTC.

This clone showed up just a few times. The chain has TRBV5-6 and TRBJ1-5; D ambiguous. Germline V gene data show CDR1 as SGHDT and CDR2 as YYEEEE. The CDR3 totals 16 residues. The germline V and J ends were trimmed by 4 bases and 2 bases, with 16 bases remaining between them. The CDR3 nucleotides are TGTGCCAGCAGCCAGGCCGTAGGAACCCGCAATCAGCCCCAGCATTTT. Translation: CASSQAVGTRNQPQHF.

This clone was seen more than once but under ten times. The chain is built from TRBV19 and TRBJ1-1, with a possible D match to TRBD1 (6 bases). The CDR3 is 14 amino acids. V lost 6 bases to trimming and J lost 5 bases, with 16 bases between them. Per the germline V gene, CDR1 is LNHDA and CDR2 is SQIVND (reference sequence). In nucleotides, the CDR3 is TGTGCCAGTAGCACAGGGTTAATGGTTACTGAAGCTTTCTTT. It yields the protein CASSTGLMVTEAFF.

This clone appeared a few times. This chain joins TRBV9 and TRBJ1-2, with unresolved D. Looked up from germline, CDR1 is SGDLS and CDR2 is YYNGEE. The CDR3 is made up of 13 amino acids. V lost 0 bases, J lost 8 bases, and 11 bases lay in between. The CDR3 loop reads CASSVVKSGGYTF. CDR3 nucleotide sequence: TGTGCCAGCAGCGTAGTGAAATCGGGAGGCTACACCTTC.

The rearrangement uses TRBV7-9 and TRBJ1-4; a weak D match, TRBD1 (6 bases). V lost 6 bases and J 7 bases, leaving 12 bases between the germline ends. Germline V lookup: CDR1 SEHNR, CDR2 FQNEAQ (reference sequence). The length of the CDR3 is 13 residues. In DNA form, the CDR3 reads TGTGCCAGCAGGGTACAGGGTGGTGAAAAACTGTTTTTT. As protein: CASRVQGGEKLFF.